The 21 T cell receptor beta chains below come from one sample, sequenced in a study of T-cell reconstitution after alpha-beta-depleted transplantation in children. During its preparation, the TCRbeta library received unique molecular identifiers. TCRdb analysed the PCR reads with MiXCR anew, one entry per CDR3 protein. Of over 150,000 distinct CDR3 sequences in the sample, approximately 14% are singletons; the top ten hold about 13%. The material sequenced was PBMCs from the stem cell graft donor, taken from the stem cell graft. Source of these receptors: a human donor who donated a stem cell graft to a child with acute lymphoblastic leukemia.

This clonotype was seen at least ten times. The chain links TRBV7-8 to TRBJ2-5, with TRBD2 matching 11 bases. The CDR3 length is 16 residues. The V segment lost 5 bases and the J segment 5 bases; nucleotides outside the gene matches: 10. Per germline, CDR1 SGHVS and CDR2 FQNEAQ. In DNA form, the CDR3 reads TGTGCCAGCAGCAACCGACTAGCGGGAAAGGGGGAGACCCAGTACTTC. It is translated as CASSNRLAGKGETQYF.

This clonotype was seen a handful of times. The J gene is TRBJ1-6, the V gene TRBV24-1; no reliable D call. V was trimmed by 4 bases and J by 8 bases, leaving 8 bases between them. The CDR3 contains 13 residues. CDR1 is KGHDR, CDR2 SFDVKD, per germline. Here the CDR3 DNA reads TGTGCCACCAGTGAGCACAGCGATTCACCCCTCCACTTT. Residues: CATSEHSDSPLHF.

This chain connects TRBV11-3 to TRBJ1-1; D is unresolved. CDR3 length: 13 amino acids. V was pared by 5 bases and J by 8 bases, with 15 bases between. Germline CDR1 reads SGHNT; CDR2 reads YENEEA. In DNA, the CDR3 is TGTGCCAGCAGCGTATCGGGTATTGGGGAAGCTTTCTTT. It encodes CASSVSGIGEAFF.

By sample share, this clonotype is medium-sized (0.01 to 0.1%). The CDR3 nucleotides read TGTGCCAGCAGTCTAGCGGGAGGGCCGGTGGAGACCCAGTACTTC. Translated: CASSLAGGPVETQYF. The chain recombines TRBV6-1 with TRBJ2-5; 12 bases are shared with TRBD2. The ends lost 5 bases at V and 5 bases at J; junction bases unmatched: 6. There are 15 residues in the CDR3. Germline V CDR1 and CDR2: MNHNS, SASEGT.

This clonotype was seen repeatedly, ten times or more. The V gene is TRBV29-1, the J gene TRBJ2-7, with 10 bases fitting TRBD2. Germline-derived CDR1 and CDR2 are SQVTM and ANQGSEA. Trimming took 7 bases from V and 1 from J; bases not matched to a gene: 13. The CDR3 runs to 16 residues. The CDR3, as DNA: TGCAGCGCCCTAGGTGGACTAGCGGAGCCTTCCTACGAGCAGTACTTC. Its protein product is CSALGGLAEPSYEQYF.

CDR3 sequence: CSASPGTSGHNEQFF. CDR3 in DNA: TGCAGTGCTAGTCCAGGGACTAGCGGACACAATGAGCAGTTCTTC. V and J are TRBV20-1 and TRBJ2-1, with TRBD2 matching over 11 bases. The V and J ends lost 3 bases and 5 bases, in that order; junction bases with no gene match: 6. Germline CDR1 is DFQATT and CDR2 is SNEGSKA (reference sequence). This CDR3 region has 15 residues.

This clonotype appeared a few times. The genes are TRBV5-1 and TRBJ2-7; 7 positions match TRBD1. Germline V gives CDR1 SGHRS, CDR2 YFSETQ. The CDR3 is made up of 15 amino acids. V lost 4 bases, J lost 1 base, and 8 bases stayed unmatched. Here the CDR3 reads CASSHGTDISYEQYF. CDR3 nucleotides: TGCGCCAGCAGCCACGGGACAGACATATCCTACGAGCAGTACTTC.

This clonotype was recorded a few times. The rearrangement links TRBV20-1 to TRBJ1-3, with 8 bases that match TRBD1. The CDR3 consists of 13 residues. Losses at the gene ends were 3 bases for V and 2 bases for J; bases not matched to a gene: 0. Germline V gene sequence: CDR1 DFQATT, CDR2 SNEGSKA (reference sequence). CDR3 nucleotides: TGCAGTGCTAGGGACAGGGCTGGAAACACCATATATTTT. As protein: CSARDRAGNTIYF.

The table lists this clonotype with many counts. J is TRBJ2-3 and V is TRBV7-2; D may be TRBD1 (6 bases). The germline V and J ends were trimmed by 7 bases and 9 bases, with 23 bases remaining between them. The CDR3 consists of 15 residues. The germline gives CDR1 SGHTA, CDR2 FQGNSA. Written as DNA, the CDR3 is TGTGCCAGCACCGTACAGGGACCCAGCTACGGCACGCAGTATTTT. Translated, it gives CASTVQGPSYGTQYF.

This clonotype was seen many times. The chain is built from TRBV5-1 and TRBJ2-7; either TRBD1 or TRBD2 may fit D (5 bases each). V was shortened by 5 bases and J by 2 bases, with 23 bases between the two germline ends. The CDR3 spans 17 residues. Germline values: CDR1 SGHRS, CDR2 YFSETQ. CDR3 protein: CASSLYRDRSNAYEQYF. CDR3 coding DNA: TGCGCCAGCAGTCTGTACCGGGACCGCTCGAATGCCTACGAGCAGTACTTC.

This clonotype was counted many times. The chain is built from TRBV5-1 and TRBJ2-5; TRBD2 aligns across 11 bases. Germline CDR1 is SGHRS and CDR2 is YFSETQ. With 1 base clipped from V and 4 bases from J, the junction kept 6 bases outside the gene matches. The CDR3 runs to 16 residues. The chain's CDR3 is CASSLLSSGRLETQYF. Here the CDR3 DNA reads TGCGCCAGCAGCTTGTTGTCTAGCGGGAGGTTAGAGACCCAGTACTTC.

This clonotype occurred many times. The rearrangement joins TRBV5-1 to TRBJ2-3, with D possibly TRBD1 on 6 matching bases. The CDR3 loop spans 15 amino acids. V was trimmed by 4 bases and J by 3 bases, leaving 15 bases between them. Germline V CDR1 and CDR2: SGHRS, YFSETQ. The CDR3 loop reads CASSLGDIETDTQYF. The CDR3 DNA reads TGCGCCAGCAGCCTAGGGGACATAGAAACAGATACGCAGTATTTT.

The DNA of the CDR3 is TGTGCCAGCAGCTTGTATGGGACAGTCTACGAGCAGTACTTC. It encodes CASSLYGTVYEQYF. This chain joins TRBV5-8 and TRBJ2-7, with 7 bases aligning to TRBD1. V lost 1 base to trimming and J lost 3 bases; unmatched junction nucleotides: 4. Looked up from germline, CDR1 is SGHTS and CDR2 is YDEGEE. The CDR3 totals 14 residues.

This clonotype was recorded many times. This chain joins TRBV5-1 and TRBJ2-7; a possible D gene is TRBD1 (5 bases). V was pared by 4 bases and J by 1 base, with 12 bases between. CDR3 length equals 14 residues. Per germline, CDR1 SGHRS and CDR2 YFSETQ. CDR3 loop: CASSLQGASYEQYF. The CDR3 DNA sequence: TGCGCCAGCAGCCTCCAAGGGGCGTCCTACGAGCAGTACTTC. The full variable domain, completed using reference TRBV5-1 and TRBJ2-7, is KAGVTQTPRYLIKTRGQQVTLSCSPISGHRSVSWYQQTPGQGLQFLFEYFSETQRNKGNFPGRFSGRQFSNSRSEMNVSTLELGDSALYLCASSLQGASYEQYFGPGTRLTVT.

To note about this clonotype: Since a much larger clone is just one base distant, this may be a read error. The CDR3 here is CSPPDRNEQFF. In DNA, the CDR3 is TGCAGTCCTCCAGACCGCAATGAGCAGTTCTTC. The V and J genes are TRBV20-1 and TRBJ2-1; D is unclear. Trimming removed 8 bases at V and 6 bases at J, with 11 bases between. The CDR3 spans 11 residues. In germline, CDR1 is DFQATT, CDR2 SNEGSKA (reference sequence).

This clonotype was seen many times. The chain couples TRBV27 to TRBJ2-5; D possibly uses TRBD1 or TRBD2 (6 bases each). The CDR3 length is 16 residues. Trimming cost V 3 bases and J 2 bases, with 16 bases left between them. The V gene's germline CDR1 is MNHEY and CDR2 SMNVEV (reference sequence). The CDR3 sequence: CASSFRGGAYQETQYF. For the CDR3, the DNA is TGTGCCAGCAGTTTCAGGGGAGGAGCGTATCAAGAGACCCAGTACTTC.

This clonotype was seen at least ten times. DNA of the CDR3: TGTGCCAGCAGTTTAGGGTTGCGACTAGCGGTTTTAGAGACCCAGTACTTC. Translation gives CASSLGLRLAVLETQYF. J is TRBJ2-5 and V is TRBV12-3 or TRBV12-4; 9 bases map to TRBD2. V gave up 1 base and J gave up 4 bases; unmatched junction bases: 10. The length of the CDR3 is 17 residues.

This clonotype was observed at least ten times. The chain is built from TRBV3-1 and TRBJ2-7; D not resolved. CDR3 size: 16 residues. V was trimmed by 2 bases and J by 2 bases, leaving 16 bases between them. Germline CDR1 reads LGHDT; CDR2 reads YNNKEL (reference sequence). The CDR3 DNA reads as TGTGCCAGCAGCCAACTCCCCTGGGCTCTCACCTACGAGCAGTACTTC. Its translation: CASSQLPWALTYEQYF.

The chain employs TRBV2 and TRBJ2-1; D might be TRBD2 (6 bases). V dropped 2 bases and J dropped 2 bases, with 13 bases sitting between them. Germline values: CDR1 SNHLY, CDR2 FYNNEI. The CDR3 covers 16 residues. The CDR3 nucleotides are TGTGCCAGCAGTGAACTAGCGACGACGGCCTACAATGAGCAGTTCTTC. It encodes CASSELATTAYNEQFF.

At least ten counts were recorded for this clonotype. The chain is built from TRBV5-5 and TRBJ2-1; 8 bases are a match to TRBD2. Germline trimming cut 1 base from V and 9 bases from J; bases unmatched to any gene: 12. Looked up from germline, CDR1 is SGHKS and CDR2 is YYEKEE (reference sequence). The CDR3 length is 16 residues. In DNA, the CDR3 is TGTGCCAGCAGCTTGATCGGGGAGCGGGAGTGGTCTGAGCAGTTCTTC. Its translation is CASSLIGEREWSEQFF. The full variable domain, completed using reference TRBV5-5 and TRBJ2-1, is DAGVTQSPTHLIKTRGQQVTLRCSPISGHKSVSWYQQVLGQGPQFIFQYYEKEERGRGNFPDRFSARQFPNYSSELNVNALLLGDSALYLCASSLIGEREWSEQFFGPGTRLTVL.

The DNA for the CDR3 is TGTGCCAGCAGTTTAGATAACAGGGTAGAGTTCGGGGCAGGCACAGATACGCAGTATTTT. Its translation is CASSLDNRVEFGAGTDTQYF. The chain uses TRBV12-3 or TRBV12-4 and TRBJ2-3; maybe TRBD1 (6 bases). This CDR3 is built from 20 residues. Trimming pared 1 base from V and 1 base from J, leaving 24 bases between.